The present TCR beta chain was sequenced within a study of shared clonotypes between healthy human individuals. On the study more broadly: A donor's plate count was three for CD4 naive and three for CD4 memory; CD8 naive had two and CD8 memory one. Study outcomes and limitations: Researchers sampled blood only, noting tissue repertoires likely differ.

There are 12 residues in the CDR3. CDR1 ENHRY and CDR2 SYGVKD come from the germline V gene. V dropped 4 bases and J dropped 4 bases, with 5 bases sitting between them. Details on this clone: The antigen is not known. Other DNA sequences in this specimen translate into the identical CDR3.

An even split of each subset's genomic DNA across several immunoSEQ plates was performed. Using immunoSEQ multiplex PCR, the repertoire was profiled, and TCRdb retains in-frame clones only, with some absent. The sample yields some 100,000 clones, 68% seen once. This receptor was identified in a woman in her 30s in good health. The rearrangement joins TRBV10-3 to TRBJ1-5; the D is unclear. Sequencing was performed on memory CD8+ T cells sorted from blood. As for subset: CD45RO+ cells pooled with CCR7-negative TemRA cells. As DNA, the CDR3 is TGTGCCATCAGTGCGGAGAATCAGCCCCAGCATTTT. It translates to CAISAENQPQHF.